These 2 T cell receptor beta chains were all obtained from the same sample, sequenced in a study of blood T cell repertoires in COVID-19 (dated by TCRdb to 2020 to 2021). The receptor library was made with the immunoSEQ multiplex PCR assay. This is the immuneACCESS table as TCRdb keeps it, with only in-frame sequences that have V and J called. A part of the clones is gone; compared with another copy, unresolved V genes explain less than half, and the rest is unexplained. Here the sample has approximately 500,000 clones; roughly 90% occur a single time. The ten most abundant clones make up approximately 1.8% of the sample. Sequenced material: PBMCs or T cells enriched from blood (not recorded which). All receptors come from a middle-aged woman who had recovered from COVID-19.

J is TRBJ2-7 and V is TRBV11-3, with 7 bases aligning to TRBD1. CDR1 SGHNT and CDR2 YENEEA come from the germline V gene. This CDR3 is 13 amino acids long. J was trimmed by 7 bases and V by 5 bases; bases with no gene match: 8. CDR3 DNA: TGTGCCAGCAGCCGAACCTCGACAGGGGAGCAGTACTTC. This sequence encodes CASSRTSTGEQYF.

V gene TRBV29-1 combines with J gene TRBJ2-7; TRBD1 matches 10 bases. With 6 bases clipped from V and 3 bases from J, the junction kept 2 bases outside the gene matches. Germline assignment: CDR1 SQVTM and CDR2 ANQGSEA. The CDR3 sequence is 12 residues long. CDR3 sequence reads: CSVRDRGYEQYF. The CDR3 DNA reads TGCAGCGTCCGGGACAGGGGCTACGAGCAGTACTTC.